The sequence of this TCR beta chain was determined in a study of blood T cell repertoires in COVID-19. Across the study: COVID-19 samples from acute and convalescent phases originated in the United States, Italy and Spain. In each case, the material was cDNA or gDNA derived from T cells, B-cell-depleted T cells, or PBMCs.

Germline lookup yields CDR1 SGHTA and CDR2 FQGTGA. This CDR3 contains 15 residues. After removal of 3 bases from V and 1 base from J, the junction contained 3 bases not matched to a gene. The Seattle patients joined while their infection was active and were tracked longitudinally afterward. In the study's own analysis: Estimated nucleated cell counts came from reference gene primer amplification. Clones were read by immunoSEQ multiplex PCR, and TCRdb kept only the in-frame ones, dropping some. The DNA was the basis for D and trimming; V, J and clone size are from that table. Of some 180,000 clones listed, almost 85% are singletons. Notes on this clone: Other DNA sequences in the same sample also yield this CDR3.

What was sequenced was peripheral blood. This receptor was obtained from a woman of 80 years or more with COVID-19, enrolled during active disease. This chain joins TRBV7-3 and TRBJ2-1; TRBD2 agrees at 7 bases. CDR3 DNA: TGTGCCAGCAGCTTTACGGGGGGTTCCTACAATGAGCAGTTCTTC. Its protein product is CASSFTGGSYNEQFF.